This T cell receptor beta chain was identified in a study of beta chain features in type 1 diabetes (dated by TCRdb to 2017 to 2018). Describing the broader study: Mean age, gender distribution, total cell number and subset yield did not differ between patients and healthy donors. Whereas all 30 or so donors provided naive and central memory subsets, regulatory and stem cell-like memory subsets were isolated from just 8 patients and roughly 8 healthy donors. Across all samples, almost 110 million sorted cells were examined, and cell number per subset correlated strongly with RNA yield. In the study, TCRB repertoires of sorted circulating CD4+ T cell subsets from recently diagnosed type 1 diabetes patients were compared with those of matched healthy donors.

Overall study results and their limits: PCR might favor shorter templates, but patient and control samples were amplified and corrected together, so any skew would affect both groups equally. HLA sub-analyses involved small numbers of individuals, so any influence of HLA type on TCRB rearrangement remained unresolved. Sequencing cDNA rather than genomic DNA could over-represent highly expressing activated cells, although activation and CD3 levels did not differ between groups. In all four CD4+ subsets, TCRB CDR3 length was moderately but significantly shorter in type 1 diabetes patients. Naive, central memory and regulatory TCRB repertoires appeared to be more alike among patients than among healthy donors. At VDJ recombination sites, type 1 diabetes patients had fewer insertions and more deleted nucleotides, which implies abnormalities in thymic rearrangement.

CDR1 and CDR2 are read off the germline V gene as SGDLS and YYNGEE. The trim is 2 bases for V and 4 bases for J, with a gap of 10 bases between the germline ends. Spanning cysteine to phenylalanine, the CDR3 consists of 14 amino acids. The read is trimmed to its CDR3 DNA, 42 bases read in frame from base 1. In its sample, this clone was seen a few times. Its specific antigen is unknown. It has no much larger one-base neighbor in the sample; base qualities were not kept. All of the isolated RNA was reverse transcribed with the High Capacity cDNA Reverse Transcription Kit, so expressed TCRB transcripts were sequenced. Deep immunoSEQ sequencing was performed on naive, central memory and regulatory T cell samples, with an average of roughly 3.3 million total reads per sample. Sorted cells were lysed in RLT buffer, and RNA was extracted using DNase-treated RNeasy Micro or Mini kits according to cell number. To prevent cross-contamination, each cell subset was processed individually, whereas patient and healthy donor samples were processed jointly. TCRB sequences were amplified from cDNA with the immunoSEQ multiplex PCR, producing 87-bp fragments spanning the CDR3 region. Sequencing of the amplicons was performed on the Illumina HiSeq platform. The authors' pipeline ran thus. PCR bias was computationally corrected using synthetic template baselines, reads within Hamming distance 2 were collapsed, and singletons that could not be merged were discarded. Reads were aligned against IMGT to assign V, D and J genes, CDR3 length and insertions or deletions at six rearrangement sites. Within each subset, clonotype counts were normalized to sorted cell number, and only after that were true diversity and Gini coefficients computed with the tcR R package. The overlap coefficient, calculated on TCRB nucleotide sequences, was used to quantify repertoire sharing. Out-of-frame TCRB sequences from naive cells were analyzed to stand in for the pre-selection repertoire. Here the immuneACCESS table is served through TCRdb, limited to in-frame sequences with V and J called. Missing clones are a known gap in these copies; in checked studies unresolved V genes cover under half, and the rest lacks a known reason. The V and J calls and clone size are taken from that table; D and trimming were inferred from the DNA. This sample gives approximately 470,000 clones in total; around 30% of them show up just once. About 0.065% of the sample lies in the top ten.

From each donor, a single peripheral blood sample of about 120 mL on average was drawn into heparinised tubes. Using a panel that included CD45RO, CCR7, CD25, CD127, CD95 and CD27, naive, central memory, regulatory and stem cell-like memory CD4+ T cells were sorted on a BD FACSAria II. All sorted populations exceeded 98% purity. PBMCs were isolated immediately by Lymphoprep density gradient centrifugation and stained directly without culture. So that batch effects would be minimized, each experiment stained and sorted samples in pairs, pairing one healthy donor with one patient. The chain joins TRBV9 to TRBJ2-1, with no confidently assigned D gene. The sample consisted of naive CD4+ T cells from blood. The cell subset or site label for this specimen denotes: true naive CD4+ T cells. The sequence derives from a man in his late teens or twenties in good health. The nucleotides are TGTGCCAGCAGCGTGAGTTCTATGTACAATGAGCAGTTCTTC. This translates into CASSVSSMYNEQFF.